This T cell receptor beta chain was identified during a study of shared clonotypes between healthy human individuals (dated by TCRdb to about 2020). In terms of the full investigation: A couple of women and three men aged 18 to 49 years were included in the cohort. To estimate repertoire size and how much clonotype sharing occurs between individuals, the study deeply sequenced the blood TCR repertoires of several healthy adults. Per donor, leukapheresis produced somewhere between about 0.9 and 10 billion PBMCs. To increase sequencing depth and limit assay-specific biases, different laboratories used diverse techniques to prepare libraries and sequence TCR repertoires. For each donor, CD4 naive and CD4 memory were each given three plates, CD8 naive was given two plates, and CD8 memory was given one plate. Study-wide conclusions, independent of this receptor: Compared with non-shared clonotypes, the clonotypes found in all four sorted-subset donors had higher generation probabilities. Sampling was limited to blood, and TCR repertoires in tissue likely differ from TCR repertoires in blood. Incomplete sequencing was indicated by rarefaction of sorted-subset datasets, despite the large sequencing depth. Naive subsets generally had larger estimated clonotype richness than memory subsets. Because the study included a small number of donors, the genetic and exposure-history diversity represented was limited. Pairwise subsampling led to the expectation that sequencing depth would affect the degree of clonotype sharing among donors. When a few donors were compared, the shared fraction of clonotypes was 5% to 6.5% for naive CD4, roughly 3.4% for naive CD8, about 2.4% for memory CD4, and under 0.5% for memory CD8.

Healthy HIV-negative adults with no recently reported acute infections or vaccinations were included as donors. All donors were Caucasian adults living in Nashville, Tennessee, USA. CD4+ T cells were enriched through magnetic negative selection, after which naive cells were positively selected on CD45RA and the remaining negative fraction served as the memory subset. Blood was obtained by leukapheresis, after which PBMCs were separated by Ficoll-Histopaque density gradient centrifugation and cryopreserved in liquid nitrogen vapor phase. Purity and quantity of every magnetically sorted T cell population were checked by analytical flow cytometry. Genomic DNA was isolated from each sorted fraction and quantified by UV absorbance on a Nanodrop 2000c. The CDR3 has 13 amino acids, counting the end cysteine and phenylalanine. Of the read, only the CDR3 DNA is kept; its 39 bases are in frame from base 1. V is clipped by 2 bases and J by 1 base, and the sequence between their germline boundaries is 3 bases long. Reading the germline V gene gives CDR1 MNHEY and CDR2 SVGAGI.

As for this clone: There is no known antigen for this receptor. Base quality data are lacking; no much larger clone is found one base away. Distinct nucleotide sequences in the sample also encode this CDR3.

Using the deep immunoSEQ assay, multiplex PCR amplified TCR CDR3 regions from genomic DNA. Genomic DNA extracted from each cell subset was distributed evenly over all wells of several immunoSEQ 96-well plates, and each plate served as one replicate. For sorted subsets, around 200 ng genomic DNA, equal to tens of thousands of T cell genomes, was loaded into each replicate PCR. The purified libraries were quantified using a Qubit 3.0 fluorometer, sized with a Bioanalyzer 2100, and then quantified again using the KAPA Library Quantification kit. Each immunoSEQ 96-well plate was sequenced on its own single-read 150-cycle Illumina NextSeq 550 flow cell. The authors' pipeline ran thus. Because the immunoSEQ output included only junctional sequences and no quality scores, the filtering could not be the same as the filtering used for full-length reads. To assign V/J genes and CDR3, sequences were annotated against IMGT germline references using PyIR, a Python wrapper for IgBLAST v1.9. Any read was removed if the V/J assignment was weak (E-value above 1e-6), the CDR3 was missing, or the read contained stop codons, out-of-frame junctions, or ambiguous translated residues. V3J clonotypes were defined as sequences sharing an identical inferred V gene, J gene, and CDR3 amino acid sequence. The percentage overlap between two repertoires was calculated by dividing the number of shared unique clonotypes by the size of the smaller repertoire. Richness of each repertoire was evaluated using RTK rarefaction, the Chao1 estimator, and Recon v2.1 estimates of unobserved clonotypes. For all TCRbeta clonotypes obtained by the gDNA method from several donors, generation probabilities were computed with OLGA. Held by TCRdb, this immuneACCESS table contains in-frame sequences only and omits some clones. Under half of the omission traces to an unresolved V gene where checked; the cause of the rest is unknown. The DNA was the basis for D and trimming; V, J and clone size are from that table. The sample includes 2.3 million or so clones, with 80% to 95% observed a single time. The ten largest account for 0.35% to 0.5% of the sample.

Material: naive CD4+ T cells from PBMCs. The meaning of the sample's cell subset or site label: CD45RA+ positively selected. The sequence was obtained from a man between 18 and 29 years old in good health. Some clones in this sample may be carry-over from other donors' samples. This chain is built from TRBV6-5 and TRBJ1-5; too little of a D gene remains to name it. The base sequence is TGTGCCAGCAGTTACGGAAGCAATCAGCCCCAGCATTTT. It translates to CASSYGSNQPQHF.